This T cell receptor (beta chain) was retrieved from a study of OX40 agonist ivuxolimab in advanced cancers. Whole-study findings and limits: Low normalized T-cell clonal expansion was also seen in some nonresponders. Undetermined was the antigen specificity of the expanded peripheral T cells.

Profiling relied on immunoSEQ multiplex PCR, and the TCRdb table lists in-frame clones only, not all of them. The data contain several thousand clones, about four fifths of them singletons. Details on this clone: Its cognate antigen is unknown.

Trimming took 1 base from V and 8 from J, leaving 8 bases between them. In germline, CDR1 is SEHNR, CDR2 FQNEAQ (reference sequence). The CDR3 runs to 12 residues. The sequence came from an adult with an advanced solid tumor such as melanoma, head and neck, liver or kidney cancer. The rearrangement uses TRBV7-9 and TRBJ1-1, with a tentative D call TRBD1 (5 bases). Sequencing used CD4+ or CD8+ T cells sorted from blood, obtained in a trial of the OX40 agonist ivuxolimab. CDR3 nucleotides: TGTGCCAGCAGCTTAGGGGGCTCGGAAGCTTTCTTT. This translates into CASSLGGSEAFF.